Listed here are 12 T cell receptor beta chains from one sample, sequenced in a study of radiation and T cells in renal cell carcinoma. Assay used: immunoSEQ multiplex PCR; TCRdb lists only in-frame clones, some missing. In the table there are 150,000 to 200,000 clones, about 85% of which are singletons. The sample's time point: blood 4 weeks post-SBRT, at nephrectomy. Treatment defined: 15 Gy SBRT to primary tumor, nephrectomy 4 weeks later. The sample was blood, taken from a patient whose treatment included radiotherapy and nephrectomy. These receptors came from a woman aged 50 to 65 with renal cell carcinoma.

The V gene is TRBV19, the J gene TRBJ2-1; 14 nucleotides match TRBD2. CDR3 length equals 18 residues. The ends lost 3 bases at V and 1 base at J; junction bases unmatched: 5. CDR1 is LNHDA, CDR2 SQIVND, per germline (reference sequence). CDR3 bases: TGTGCCAGTAGTATCAGGACTAGCGGGGGGCTATCCTACAATGAGCAGTTCTTC. It yields the protein CASSIRTSGGLSYNEQFF.

V usage is TRBV6-5 and J usage is TRBJ1-2; TRBD1 agrees at 7 bases. In germline, CDR1 is MNHEY, CDR2 SVGAGI. V lost 0 bases, J lost 3 bases, and 7 bases stayed unmatched. This CDR3 region has 16 residues. Written as DNA, the CDR3 is TGTGCCAGCAGTTACTCCCCCAGGAGGGGGCACTATGGCTACACCTTC. This gives the protein CASSYSPRRGHYGYTF.

This chain connects TRBV12-5 to TRBJ1-5; perhaps TRBD1 as D (5 bases). Trimming removed 5 bases from V and 9 bases from J, with 17 bases in between. Germline V gene lookup returns CDR1 LGHNT and CDR2 FRNRAP. The CDR3 totals 14 residues. As DNA, the CDR3 is TGTGCTAGTGGTCGTACGGGGGTCGTGCGGCCCCAGCATTTT. As protein: CASGRTGVVRPQHF.

The chain uses TRBV5-5 and TRBJ1-2; TRBD1 is a possible D gene (5 bases). Trimming removed 4 bases at V and 5 bases at J, with 9 bases between. CDR3 length: 12 residues. Germline loops: CDR1 SGHKS, CDR2 YYEKEE (reference sequence). The CDR3 nucleotides are TGTGCCAGCAGCCTCGACAGATATGGCTACACCTTC. The encoded protein is CASSLDRYGYTF.

A single count supports this clone. The V gene is TRBV6-5, the J gene TRBJ1-2; a possible D gene is TRBD1 (6 bases). This CDR3 is 13 amino acids long. CDR1 and CDR2 (germline): MNHEY, SVGAGI. The ends were cut back, 7 bases at V and 2 bases at J, with 11 bases in the middle. Here the CDR3 reads CASNNGQNYGYTF. CDR3 sequence (DNA): TGTGCCAGCAATAATGGACAGAACTATGGCTACACCTTC.

CDR3: CASSLGRADTQYF. The CDR3 coding sequence is TGCGCCAGCAGCTTGGGAAGGGCGGATACGCAGTATTTT. The gene calls are TRBV5-1 and TRBJ2-3; no reliable D call. V was cut by 0 bases and J by 6 bases, with 8 bases left in between. Germline CDR1 is SGHRS and CDR2 is YFSETQ. CDR3 length: 13 amino acids.

The rearrangement uses TRBV4-3 and TRBJ1-3; 10 bases map to TRBD1. V lost 0 bases to trimming and J lost 4 bases; unmatched junction nucleotides: 3. This CDR3 comprises 16 residues. CDR1 and CDR2 from the germline V gene are LGHNA and YSLEER. Here the CDR3 DNA reads TGCGCCAGCAGCCAAGAACGGGACAGGGGAGGAAACACCATATATTTT. The encoded protein is CASSQERDRGGNTIYF.

The rearrangement links TRBV12-5 to TRBJ2-1; D gene unclear. Germline values: CDR1 LGHNT, CDR2 FRNRAP. Trimming pared 7 bases from V and 5 bases from J, leaving 15 bases between. The CDR3 has 14 residues. CDR3 nucleotide sequence: TGTGCTAGTGTAAAAGACACTTTTGACAATGAGCAGTTCTTC. This encodes CASVKDTFDNEQFF. Using reference TRBV12-5 and TRBJ2-1 for the parts outside the CDR3, the full variable domain is DARVTQTPRHKVTEMGQEVTMRCQPILGHNTVFWYRQTMMQGLELLAYFRNRAPLDDSGMPKDRFSAEMPDATLATLKIQPSEPRDSAVYFCASVKDTFDNEQFFGPGTRLTVL.

The gene calls are TRBV5-1 and TRBJ1-2, with TRBD1 matching over 7 bases. The V segment lost 4 bases and the J segment 3 bases; nucleotides outside the gene matches: 9. The CDR3 is made up of 15 amino acids. From germline, CDR1 is SGHRS and CDR2 YFSETQ. CDR3 residues: CASSRGGGRDYGYTF. CDR3 nucleotide sequence: TGCGCCAGCAGCCGGGGAGGGGGCCGGGACTATGGCTACACCTTC.

In this sample, this clone turned up a few times. This chain uses TRBV9 with TRBJ1-1; TRBD1 matches 7 bases. V lost 4 bases, J lost 4 bases, and 7 bases stayed unmatched. The CDR3 is 14 amino acids. Germline CDR1 reads SGDLS; CDR2 reads YYNGEE. The CDR3 spells CASSPQGGSTEAFF. The CDR3 nucleotides are TGTGCCAGCAGCCCGCAGGGGGGAAGCACTGAAGCTTTCTTT. Combining the CDR3 with reference TRBV9 and TRBJ1-1 gives the whole variable domain DSGVTQTPKHLITATGQRVTLRCSPRSGDLSVYWYQQSLDQGLQFLIQYYNGEERAKGNILERFSAQQFPDLHSELNLSSLELGDSALYFCASSPQGGSTEAFFGQGTRLTVV.

J is TRBJ1-6 and V is TRBV10-3; 9 nucleotides agree with TRBD1. This CDR3 has 13 amino acids. The V gene's germline CDR1 is ENHRY and CDR2 SYGVKD. V was clipped by 8 bases and J by 11 bases; unmatched bases: 7. DNA for the CDR3: TGTGCCATCTCTGGGACAGGGAGGACACCCCTCCACTTT. Its protein is CAISGTGRTPLHF.

V and J are TRBV28 and TRBJ1-1; no definite D call. Germline V gene lookup returns CDR1 MDHEN and CDR2 SYDVKM. V dropped 3 bases and J dropped 7 bases, with 18 bases sitting between them. The CDR3 has 15 amino acids. The CDR3 DNA follows: TGTGCCAGCAGTTTGCCAACGTTGGGTAAAAGTGAAGCTTTCTTT. Protein: CASSLPTLGKSEAFF.